The 22 T cell receptor beta chains reported below all come from one sample, sequenced in a study of technical replicates of blood from a handful of donors. Sequencing was performed with immunoSEQ multiplex PCR; in TCRdb, only in-frame clones are kept and a portion is missing. The data hold some 80,000 clones, with 85% to 95% observed a single time. Material for sequencing was T cells isolated from PBMCs. The receptor source for this set is a human donor in good health.

The chain recombines TRBV7-9 with TRBJ2-7; D not resolved. V lost 4 bases and J lost 2, with 12 bases in between. Germline CDR1 is SEHNR and CDR2 is FQNEAQ (reference sequence). The CDR3 length is 14 residues. The CDR3 spells CASSSRLAAYEQYF. As DNA, the CDR3 is TGTGCCAGCAGCTCTAGACTGGCCGCCTACGAGCAGTACTTC. Looking up the rest from reference TRBV7-9 and TRBJ2-7 gives the full variable domain: DTGVSQNPRHKITKRGQNVTFRCDPISEHNRLYWYRQTLGQGPEFLTYFQNEAQLEKSRLLSDRFSAERPKGSFSTLEIQRTEQGDSAMYLCASSSRLAAYEQYFGPGTRLTVT.

The chain is built from TRBV9 and TRBJ2-3; a weak D match, TRBD2 (6 bases). Trimming left V 3 bases short and J 4 bases short, with 15 bases between. CDR3 length: 15 amino acids. The germline gives CDR1 SGDLS, CDR2 YYNGEE. The CDR3 bases are TGTGCCAGCAGCGGAGCGGGCGCTCTCGCAGATACGCAGTATTTT. As protein: CASSGAGALADTQYF. Drawing the rest from reference TRBV9 and TRBJ2-3, the complete variable domain is DSGVTQTPKHLITATGQRVTLRCSPRSGDLSVYWYQQSLDQGLQFLIQYYNGEERAKGNILERFSAQQFPDLHSELNLSSLELGDSALYFCASSGAGALADTQYFGPGTRLTVL.

V gene TRBV5-1 combines with J gene TRBJ1-1, with 8 bases matching TRBD1. CDR3 size: 12 residues. The J segment lost 11 bases and the V segment lost 4 bases, leaving 7 bases of the junction unmatched. Germline V gene lookup returns CDR1 SGHRS and CDR2 YFSETQ. CDR3 bases: TGCGCCAGCAGCACCGGGACAGGTGGGGCTTTCTTT. It translates to CASSTGTGGAFF. The full variable domain, completed using reference TRBV5-1 and TRBJ1-1, is KAGVTQTPRYLIKTRGQQVTLSCSPISGHRSVSWYQQTPGQGLQFLFEYFSETQRNKGNFPGRFSGRQFSNSRSEMNVSTLELGDSALYLCASSTGTGGAFFGQGTRLTVV.

This chain connects TRBV11-3 to TRBJ2-3, with D hard to call. V lost 5 bases to trimming and J lost 2 bases, with 5 bases between them. CDR1 and CDR2 from the germline V gene are SGHNT and YENEEA. This CDR3 comprises 12 residues. CDR3 bases: TGTGCCAGCAGCCTTTTCACAGATACGCAGTATTTT. As protein: CASSLFTDTQYF.

The V and J genes are TRBV4-1 and TRBJ2-1; weak D call: TRBD1 (6 bases). V was pared by 2 bases and J by 2 bases, with 10 bases between. This CDR3 contains 15 residues. Looked up from germline, CDR1 is MGHRA and CDR2 is YSYEKL. CDR3 sequence (DNA): TGCGCCAGCAGCCAAAGACAGGACCCCTACAATGAGCAGTTCTTC. Translating gives CASSQRQDPYNEQFF.

The rearrangement uses TRBV5-1 and TRBJ2-2; TRBD2 might be the D (6 bases). CDR3 length equals 16 residues. CDR1 SGHRS and CDR2 YFSETQ come from the germline V gene. The V end was cut by 4 bases, the J end by 1 base, with 14 bases between. CDR3 coding DNA: TGCGCCAGCAGCCTCCCGGGAGCCCTGAACACCGGGGAGCTGTTTTTT. Its translation: CASSLPGALNTGELFF.

The chain links TRBV7-9 to TRBJ2-3; 8 bases are shared with TRBD1. Germline-derived CDR1 and CDR2 are SEHNR and FQNEAQ (reference sequence). With V trimmed by 4 bases and J by 2 bases, 5 bases remained unmatched. The CDR3 consists of 15 residues. This CDR3 is CASSSQGGITDTQYF. Written as DNA, the CDR3 is TGTGCCAGCAGCTCACAGGGGGGAATCACAGATACGCAGTATTTT.

The chain is built from TRBV6-1 and TRBJ1-5; D ambiguous. Germline loops: CDR1 MNHNS, CDR2 SASEGT. CDR3 size: 14 residues. V lost 2 bases, J lost 0 bases, and 5 bases lay in between. The DNA for the CDR3 is TGTGCCAGCAGTGAACAGTATAGCAATCAGCCCCAGCATTTT. Encoded protein: CASSEQYSNQPQHF.

Notes on this clone: The junction does not match germline at one end; this may be a read error. The chain links TRBV7-9 to TRBJ2-1; TRBD1 is a possible D gene (6 bases). The CDR3 loop spans 13 amino acids. Germline-derived CDR1 and CDR2 are SEHNR and FQNEAQ (reference sequence). CDR3 coding DNA: TGTGCCAGCAGCTTAGCTCAGGACAGCTTGTCTCTCTTC. It translates to CASSLAQDSLSLF.

This chain links TRBV13 with TRBJ2-7; D is ambiguous. CDR1 and CDR2 from the germline V gene are PRHDT and FYEKMQ (reference sequence). This CDR3 has 12 amino acids. Trimming pared 2 bases from V and 4 bases from J, leaving 6 bases between. The CDR3 DNA reads as TGTGCCAGCAGCTTAAACGGTTACGAGCAGTACTTC. Residues: CASSLNGYEQYF.

The genes are TRBV28 and TRBJ2-2, with D possibly matching TRBD1 (6 bases). CDR3 length: 15 residues. Germline CDR1 and CDR2: MDHEN and SYDVKM. V lost 5 bases, J lost 3 bases, and 13 bases lay in between. This chain's CDR3 is CASSLGQLDTGELFF. CDR3 in DNA: TGTGCCAGCAGTCTTGGACAGCTAGACACCGGGGAGCTGTTTTTT.

The rearrangement joins TRBV27 to TRBJ2-4; the D gene is possibly TRBD2 (7 bases). V lost 4 bases and J 6 bases, leaving 13 bases between the germline ends. Germline values: CDR1 MNHEY, CDR2 SMNVEV (reference sequence). This CDR3 spans 14 amino acids. The CDR3 DNA is TGTGCCAGCAGTTCCTTGGGGGGGGCAAACATTCAGTACTTC. As protein: CASSSLGGANIQYF.

The chain carries TRBV6-5 and TRBJ2-3, with D unclear. The CDR3 is made up of 14 amino acids. Germline V gene sequence: CDR1 MNHEY, CDR2 SVGAGI. Trimming removed 5 bases at V and 4 bases at J, with 13 bases between. DNA for the CDR3: TGTGCCAGCAGTCCCCAGGATTCCGCAGATACGCAGTATTTT. Protein product: CASSPQDSADTQYF.

The V gene is TRBV30, the J gene TRBJ1-5; 7 bases are a match to TRBD1. The germline V gene encodes CDR1 GTSNPN and CDR2 SVGIG (reference sequence). The CDR3 is made up of 14 amino acids. J gave up 11 bases and V 0 bases, and 10 bases lay outside the gene matches. The CDR3 sequence: CAWSVSQGFGSQHF. DNA for the CDR3: TGTGCCTGGAGTGTTTCACAGGGGTTTGGATCCCAGCATTTT.

The chain carries TRBV4-1 and TRBJ2-5; D ambiguous. Germline V gene lookup returns CDR1 MGHRA and CDR2 YSYEKL. This CDR3 contains 13 residues. V was clipped by 1 base and J by 5 bases, with 8 bases between them. The CDR3 loop is CASSQGGLETQYF. The CDR3 bases are TGCGCCAGCAGCCAAGGAGGTCTGGAGACCCAGTACTTC.

The V and J genes are TRBV28 and TRBJ2-2, with a tentative D call TRBD2 (5 bases). The CDR3 consists of 15 residues. Trimming left V 3 bases short and J 8 bases short, with 16 bases between. Germline values: CDR1 MDHEN, CDR2 SYDVKM. CDR3 bases: TGTGCCAGCAGTTTGGCCGGCAGGAGGTCTGGGGAGCTGTTTTTT. Protein product: CASSLAGRRSGELFF.

The sample holds a few counts of this clone. V is TRBV15 and J is TRBJ2-6, with a weak D call TRBD2 (5 bases). The CDR3 consists of 16 residues. The germline CDR1 and CDR2 sequences are LNHNV and YYDKDF (reference sequence). Trimming took off 4 bases at V and 3 bases at J, with 13 bases between the two ends. The CDR3 spells CATSMEPGDGANVLTF. CDR3 nucleotide sequence: TGTGCCACCAGCATGGAGCCCGGGGATGGGGCCAACGTCCTGACTTTC. The complete variable domain, with remaining parts taken from reference TRBV15 and TRBJ2-6, reads DAMVIQNPRYQVTQFGKPVTLSCSQTLNHNVMYWYQQKSSQAPKLLFHYYDKDFNNEADTPDNFQSRRPNTSFCFLDIRSPGLGDTAMYLCATSMEPGDGANVLTFGAGSRLTVL.

The gene calls are TRBV27 and TRBJ1-2, with TRBD1 matching over 7 bases. This CDR3 spans 14 amino acids. The junction had 6 bases not matched to a gene; V was cut back by 6 bases and J by 2 bases. In germline, CDR1 is MNHEY, CDR2 SMNVEV (reference sequence). CDR3 loop: CASRPGQTNYGYTF. For the CDR3, the DNA is TGTGCCAGCAGACCGGGACAGACCAACTATGGCTACACCTTC.

The chain uses TRBV19 and TRBJ2-1, with 7 bases aligning to TRBD2. V lost 5 bases and J lost 2; bases outside the gene matches: 9. Germline V CDR1 and CDR2: LNHDA, SQIVND (reference sequence). The CDR3 is 16 residues long. The CDR3: CASSFRTSFTYNEQFF. Here the CDR3 DNA reads TGTGCCAGTAGTTTCAGGACTAGTTTTACCTACAATGAGCAGTTCTTC.

This clone appeared a single time. The V call is TRBV18, the J call TRBJ2-4; TRBD2 aligns across 14 bases. Germline CDR1 is KGHSH and CDR2 is LQKENI. CDR3 length: 17 residues. V lost 2 bases to trimming and J lost 1 base; unmatched junction nucleotides: 1. The CDR3 here is CASSPGLAGGAKNIQYF. The CDR3 bases are TGTGCCAGCTCACCAGGACTAGCGGGGGGTGCCAAAAACATTCAGTACTTC.

The CDR3 region has the DNA TGTGCCAGCAGTGGAGACACCGGGGAGCTGTTTTTT. Its protein product is CASSGDTGELFF. The chain employs TRBV2 and TRBJ2-2; D not certain. The CDR3 consists of 12 residues. Germline CDR1 SNHLY, CDR2 FYNNEI. Trimming pared 4 bases from V and 3 bases from J, leaving 3 bases between.

This chain links TRBV5-1 with TRBJ1-5; perhaps TRBD1 as D (6 bases). Germline V gene lookup returns CDR1 SGHRS and CDR2 YFSETQ. This CDR3 region has 16 residues. V lost 0 bases and J lost 3, with 13 bases in between. The CDR3 reads CASSLAPTGINQPQHF. The CDR3 nucleotides are TGCGCCAGCAGCTTGGCCCCTACAGGGATCAATCAGCCCCAGCATTTT.